A selection of T cell receptor beta chains follows, all from one sample in a study of blood T cell repertoires in COVID-19. Profiled with immunoSEQ multiplex PCR; TCRdb holds only in-frame clones, not every one. The sample lists 80,000 to 100,000 clones, 75% to 85% occurring once. Specimen: peripheral blood. These receptors all stem from a human donor in a cohort sampled during active COVID-19. CDR3s leave out the opening cysteine and the closing phenylalanine or tryptophan. The order of the fields is clone size, D gene, V gene, CDR3 protein. A D gene is named only where the DNA matches it firmly. Clone sizes are given selectively: once, few, many, or a class where the clone is expanded.

>-|TRBD1|TRBV28
ASSTTGQGGTEAF
>-|TRBD1|TRBV11-2
ASSLSGTGHGGRSYEQY
>-|TRBD1|TRBV28
ASSLQGERIHEQY
>-|TRBD2|TRBV5-1
ASSSTSGNYEQY
>once|-|TRBV5-5
ASSRSQGWSYEQY
>-|-|TRBV27
ASSLWGGRPQH
>-|-|TRBV30
AWVGASYWTDTQY
>-|TRBD1|TRBV18
ASSPPLGGYTEAF
>-|TRBD2|TRBV28
ASVTTGKLADTQY
>-|TRBD1|TRBV28
ASSPHDRVSGYT
>-|TRBD1|TRBV7-2
ASSLYRGGEQY
>-|-|TRBV28
ASSPQKGYGYT
>few|TRBD2|TRBV5-4
ASSSMLLAGIYNEQF
>-|TRBD1|TRBV6-5
ASSYRTGVLNYGYT
>few|TRBD1|TRBV20-1
SASDLGGSSSRAEQY
>-|TRBD1|TRBV19
ASSLTGVGSAF
>-|-|TRBV3-1/TRBV3-2
ASSQGLLNSGNTIY
>-|TRBD1|TRBV30
AWRVQGVLNSYGYT
>-|-|TRBV6-5
ASSYPGGYT
>-|-|TRBV19
ASSIESPSNQPQH
>-|-|TRBV5-6
ASSLGARLNTEAF
>once|-|TRBV2
ASRDWQETQY
>-|TRBD2|TRBV5-1
ASSLDGTSFNEQF
>-|-|TRBV19
ASSIQGARGEKLF
>-|TRBD2|TRBV27
ASSLAGGPQGQY
>few|-|TRBV28
ASSLPVGRGDGYT
>-|TRBD2|TRBV5-4
ASSWGGLGAYEQY
>-|TRBD2|TRBV6-5
ASTSGTSSEQY
>-|TRBD1|TRBV5-4
ASSYYGTGDEKLF
>-|-|TRBV30
AWSGQGEPAQF
>few|-|TRBV5-1
ASSPNGGVVQPQH
>-|-|TRBV25-1
ASSEWEGVDYGYT
>-|-|TRBV30
AWSSVSRRGKLF
>-|TRBD1|TRBV5-1
ASSFRGRGELF
>-|-|TRBV5-8
ASSLTRASIAAGTDTQY
>-|TRBD2|TRBV9
ASSSIAGGPPYEQY
>-|-|TRBV4-2
ASSQEWNTEAF
>-|TRBD1|TRBV25-1
ASSAGQGRTGELF
>-|-|TRBV11-2
ASSLVGSGVGNEQY
>-|TRBD2|TRBV4-1
ASSQGGLAPNNEQF
>-|-|TRBV4-1
ASSQESLRNTGELF
>-|TRBD1|TRBV2
ASTTGGGGQPQH
>-|-|TRBV11-1
ASSLVGGPLSYEQY
>-|-|TRBV28
ASSSPTPLSTNEKLF
>-|-|TRBV6-5
ASSQQGGPYEQY
>-|-|TRBV3-1/TRBV3-2
ASSHTQSYEQY
>-|TRBD1|TRBV25-1
ASSESGTGGHEQY
>-|-|TRBV27
ASSLRYEQY
>-|-|TRBV24-1
ATSDQAGGDYGYT
>once|TRBD2|TRBV7-3
ASSTGLAGEMLT
>-|-|TRBV24-1
ATSDSTGIKEKLF
>-|-|TRBV11-3
ASSPAGVDEQY
>-|-|TRBV15
ATSRDPTSYEQY
>-|-|TRBV19
ASSNYGTLPGNEQF
>-|TRBD1|TRBV13
ASSLWGQGNGELF
>-|TRBD2|TRBV19
ASNTVAGSGEQY
>-|TRBD2|TRBV10-3
AISEQAGSMGDTQY
>once|-|TRBV27
ASSLLYSRAEAF
>-|-|TRBV5-1
ASSSMWTVPF
>-|TRBD1|TRBV19
ASSFTGGTEAF